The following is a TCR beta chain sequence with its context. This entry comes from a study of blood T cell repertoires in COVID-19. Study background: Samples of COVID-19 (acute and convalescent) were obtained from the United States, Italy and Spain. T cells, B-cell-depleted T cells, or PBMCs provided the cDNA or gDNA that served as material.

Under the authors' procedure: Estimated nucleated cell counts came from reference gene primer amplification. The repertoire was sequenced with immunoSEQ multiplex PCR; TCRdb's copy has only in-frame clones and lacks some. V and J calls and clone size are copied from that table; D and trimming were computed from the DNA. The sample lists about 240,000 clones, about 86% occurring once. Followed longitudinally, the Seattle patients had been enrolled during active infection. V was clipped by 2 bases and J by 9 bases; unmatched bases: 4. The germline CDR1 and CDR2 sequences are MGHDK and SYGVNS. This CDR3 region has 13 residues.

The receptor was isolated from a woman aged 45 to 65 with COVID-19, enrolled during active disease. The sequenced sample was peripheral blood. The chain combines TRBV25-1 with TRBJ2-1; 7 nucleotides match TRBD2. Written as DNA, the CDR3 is TGTGCCAGCAGTGAAGCGGGGGTAGGTGAGCAGTTCTTC. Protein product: CASSEAGVGEQFF. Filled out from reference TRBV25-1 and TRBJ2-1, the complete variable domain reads EADIYQTPRYLVIGTGKKITLECSQTMGHDKMYWYQQDPGMELHLIHYSYGVNSTEKGDLSSESTVSRIRTEHFPLTLESARPSHTSQYLCASSEAGVGEQFFGPGTRLTVL.